This TCR beta chain was sequenced during a study of cytomegalovirus exposure and HLA in healthy donors. The V and J ends lost 5 bases and 2 bases, in that order; junction bases with no gene match: 3. The CDR3 sequence is 15 residues long. CDR1 is MDHEN, CDR2 SYDVKM, per germline. As for this clone: Its antigen is currently unknown.

Data came from immunoSEQ multiplex PCR; TCRdb stores just in-frame clones and leaves some out. The data contain 190,000 or so clones, about 86% of them singletons. Study results and caveats: The tendency of first-cohort TCR clusters to co-occur in the 130 or so validation repertoires was identified by a subsequent analysis. Confirmation in vitro established that a few CMV-associated chains were specific for CMV antigens. Despite most TCR sequences being rare, some public TCRs occurred in many donors.

The sequence derives from a woman under 30 in good health and CMV-seropositive. The chain joins TRBV28 to TRBJ2-5; the match to TRBD2 covers 12 bases. Material for sequencing was PBMCs. The CDR3 DNA sequence: TGTGCCAGCAGTCCTAGCGGGGGGGTACAAGAGACCCAGTACTTC. It is translated as CASSPSGGVQETQYF.